Shown below are 5 T cell receptor beta chains from a single sample sequenced in a study of T cells after yellow fever vaccination. TCRdb re-analysed the 5' RACE reads in MiXCR, keeping a single row per CDR3 protein. The sample yields 250,000 to 400,000 distinct CDR3 sequences, over 4% seen once. The sequencing here drew on PBMCs, taken 5 days after the yellow fever booster vaccination. These receptor sequences come from a man between 18 and 29 years old who received the YFV17D yellow fever vaccine.

The table lists this clonotype with a few counts. The rearrangement links TRBV5-4 to TRBJ1-1; D is unclear. Trimming pared 0 bases from V and 1 base from J, leaving 13 bases between. The V gene's germline CDR1 is SGHNT and CDR2 YYREEE (reference sequence). This CDR3 has 16 residues. CDR3 sequence reads: CASSLESQAPNTEAFF. The CDR3 DNA reads as TGTGCCAGCAGCTTGGAGTCCCAGGCGCCGAACACTGAAGCTTTCTTT.

The chain's CDR3 is CASSRDRAADTQYF. The CDR3, as DNA: TGTGCCAGCAGTCGAGACAGGGCGGCAGATACGCAGTATTTT. The rearrangement uses TRBV6-2 or TRBV6-3 and TRBJ2-3; 7 bases agree with TRBD1. CDR1 is MNHEY and CDR2 is SVGEGT in the germline V gene. The CDR3 totals 14 residues. Trimming cost V 5 bases and J 4 bases; bases outside gene matches: 6.

The chain uses TRBV11-2 and TRBJ2-7; TRBD1 or TRBD2 may be the D gene (5 bases each). The CDR3 has 14 residues. V gave up 5 bases and J gave up 5 bases, with 16 bases separating them. Germline values: CDR1 SGHAT, CDR2 FQNNGV. CDR3 in DNA: TGTGCCAGCAGCGGGGACGGAACCGTCCACGAGCAGTACTTC. Amino acid sequence: CASSGDGTVHEQYF.

The sample holds a few counts of this clonotype. This chain joins TRBV18 and TRBJ2-3, with 11 bases lining up with TRBD1. The CDR3 runs 16 residues. CDR1 and CDR2 from the germline V gene are KGHSH and LQKENI. V shed 5 bases and J 1 base; nucleotides not matched to a gene: 5. CDR3 region: CASSTRTGGGTDTQYF. The CDR3 DNA reads as TGTGCCAGCTCAACAAGGACAGGGGGCGGCACAGATACGCAGTATTTT.

This clonotype showed up just a few times. The chain combines TRBV6-5 with TRBJ1-1; D is unclear. In germline, CDR1 is MNHEY, CDR2 SVGAGI. V was trimmed by 3 bases and J by 1 base, leaving 12 bases between them. There are 15 residues in the CDR3. CDR3 sequence: CASSYLPGSNTEAFF. The CDR3 DNA sequence: TGTGCCAGCAGTTATCTTCCAGGCTCGAACACTGAAGCTTTCTTT.